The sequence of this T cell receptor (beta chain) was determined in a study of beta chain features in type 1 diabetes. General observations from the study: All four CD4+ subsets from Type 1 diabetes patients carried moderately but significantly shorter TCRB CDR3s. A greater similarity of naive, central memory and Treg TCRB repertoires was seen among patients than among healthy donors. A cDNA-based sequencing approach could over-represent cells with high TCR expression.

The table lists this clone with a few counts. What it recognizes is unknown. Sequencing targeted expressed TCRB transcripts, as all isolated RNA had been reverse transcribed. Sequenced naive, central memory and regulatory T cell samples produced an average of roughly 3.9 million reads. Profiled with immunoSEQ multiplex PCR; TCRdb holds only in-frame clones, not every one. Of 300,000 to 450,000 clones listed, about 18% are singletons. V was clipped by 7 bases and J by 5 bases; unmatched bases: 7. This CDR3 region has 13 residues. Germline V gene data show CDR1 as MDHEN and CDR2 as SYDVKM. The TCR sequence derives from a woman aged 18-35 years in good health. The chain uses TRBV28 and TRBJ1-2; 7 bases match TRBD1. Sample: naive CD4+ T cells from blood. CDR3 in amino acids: CASKTGTAYGYTF. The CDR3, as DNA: TGTGCCAGCAAAACAGGGACAGCTTATGGCTACACCTTC.